The 15 T cell receptor beta chains reported below all come from one sample, sequenced in a study of technical replicates of blood from a handful of donors. Method: immunoSEQ multiplex PCR; TCRdb's copy keeps in-frame clones and lacks some. Among 95,000 or so clones listed, 90% to 95% were seen once. Sequences were obtained from T cells isolated from PBMCs. The receptors shown here come from a human donor in good health.

The chain carries TRBV28 and TRBJ2-2; TRBD1 agrees at 8 bases. Trimming removed 6 bases from V and 7 bases from J; junction bases left unmatched: 7. The CDR3 has 14 amino acids. Germline CDR1 is MDHEN and CDR2 is SYDVKM. CDR3 DNA sequence: TGTGCCAGCAGCCTTCGACAGGGGTACGGGGAGCTGTTTTTT. It specifies CASSLRQGYGELFF.

This clone came up once. This rearrangement joins TRBV5-5 to TRBJ2-7; 9 bases map to TRBD2. This CDR3 is 15 amino acids long. Germline CDR1 SGHKS, CDR2 YYEKEE (reference sequence). V was clipped by 1 base and J by 2 bases; unmatched bases: 4. The CDR3 loop reads CASSLSSSGTYEQYF. Written as DNA, the CDR3 is TGTGCCAGCAGCTTGAGTTCTAGCGGGACCTACGAGCAGTACTTC.

J is TRBJ1-1 and V is TRBV7-8; D is ambiguous. Trimming removed 3 bases at V and 1 base at J, with 12 bases between. This CDR3 contains 15 residues. Germline CDR1 is SGHVS and CDR2 is FQNEAQ. CDR3 protein: CASSFLRRGNTEAFF. DNA for the CDR3: TGTGCCAGCAGCTTTTTGAGACGCGGGAACACTGAAGCTTTCTTT.

V is TRBV19 and J is TRBJ2-3, with a weak D call TRBD1 (6 bases). The germline V gene encodes CDR1 LNHDA and CDR2 SQIVND (reference sequence). The CDR3 sequence is 15 residues long. Trimming left V 0 bases short and J 2 bases short, with 9 bases between. The CDR3 spells CASSIEGADTDTQYF. The CDR3 nucleotides read TGTGCCAGTAGTATAGAGGGGGCGGACACAGATACGCAGTATTTT.

The chain has TRBV2 and TRBJ1-5; D unclear. V was trimmed by 4 bases and J by 6 bases, leaving 10 bases between them. Germline V gene lookup returns CDR1 SNHLY and CDR2 FYNNEI. CDR3 length: 13 amino acids. The CDR3 region has the DNA TGTGCCAGCAGTGGGGCAGGTGGTCAGCCCCAGCATTTT. Its protein is CASSGAGGQPQHF.

V usage is TRBV7-3 and J usage is TRBJ2-5; 7 nucleotides align to TRBD2. The germline CDR1 and CDR2 sequences are SGHTA and FQGTGA. There are 14 residues in the CDR3. V shed 5 bases and J 4 bases; nucleotides not matched to a gene: 7. CDR3 loop: CASSRTSSGETQYF. For the CDR3, the DNA is TGTGCCAGCAGCCGGACTAGTTCTGGAGAGACCCAGTACTTC.

V usage is TRBV6-6 and J usage is TRBJ1-2; D is possibly TRBD1 (6 bases). The V end was cut by 6 bases, the J end by 2 bases, with 16 bases between. Germline CDR1 MNHNY, CDR2 SVGAGI (reference sequence). This CDR3 is 15 amino acids long. The CDR3 here is CASSAGNRVNYGYTF. CDR3 coding DNA: TGTGCCAGCAGCGCGGGTAACAGGGTGAACTATGGCTACACCTTC.

This rearrangement joins TRBV28 to TRBJ1-1; D might be TRBD1 (5 bases). CDR3 length: 16 amino acids. V was cut by 3 bases and J by 1 base, with 15 bases left in between. Germline V gives CDR1 MDHEN, CDR2 SYDVKM. The CDR3 here is CASSFSGGGTNTEAFF. For the CDR3, the DNA is TGTGCCAGCAGTTTTTCCGGGGGTGGAACGAACACTGAAGCTTTCTTT.

This chain uses TRBV27 with TRBJ1-2, with TRBD1 as a possible D gene (5 bases). The CDR3 is made up of 13 amino acids. The V gene's germline CDR1 is MNHEY and CDR2 SMNVEV (reference sequence). V lost 5 bases to trimming and J lost 5 bases, with 12 bases between them. The CDR3: CASSPISGYGYTF. In DNA, the CDR3 is TGTGCCAGCAGTCCCATATCAGGGTATGGCTACACCTTC.

The chain carries TRBV29-1 and TRBJ2-7, with TRBD2 matching 7 bases. With V trimmed by 6 bases and J by 2 bases, 7 bases remained unmatched. The CDR3 contains 13 residues. The V gene's germline CDR1 is SQVTM and CDR2 ANQGSEA. The CDR3 DNA reads TGCAGCGTCGGGACGGCGGGAGCCTACGAGCAGTACTTC. It encodes CSVGTAGAYEQYF.

This sequence joins TRBV9 and TRBJ1-2, with a possible D match to TRBD1 (6 bases). Germline CDR1 is SGDLS and CDR2 is YYNGEE. V lost 1 base, J lost 4 bases, and 17 bases lay in between. The length of the CDR3 is 16 residues. DNA of the CDR3: TGTGCCAGCAGCGTATCCAGGGGCTTCGTAGGCTATGGCTACACCTTC. Translation gives CASSVSRGFVGYGYTF.

This rearrangement joins TRBV5-8 to TRBJ2-7, with 12 bases matching TRBD1. Germline assignment: CDR1 SGHTS and CDR2 YDEGEE. V was pared by 5 bases and J by 6 bases, with 6 bases of the junction left unmatched. The CDR3 has 14 residues. The chain's CDR3 is CASSPPGQGAEQYF. The CDR3 coding sequence is TGTGCCAGCAGTCCGCCGGGACAGGGGGCCGAGCAGTACTTC. Supplemented by reference TRBV5-8 and TRBJ2-7, the full variable domain reads EAGVTQSPTHLIKTRGQQATLRCSPISGHTSVYWYQQALGLGLQFLLWYDEGEERNRGNFPPRFSGRQFPNYSSELNVNALELEDSALYLCASSPPGQGAEQYFGPGTRLTVT.

V gene TRBV5-1 combines with J gene TRBJ1-1; the match to TRBD1 covers 11 bases. Germline V CDR1 and CDR2: SGHRS, YFSETQ. The CDR3 runs 16 residues. With 4 bases clipped from V and 2 bases from J, the junction kept 7 bases outside the gene matches. DNA of the CDR3: TGCGCCAGCAGCCTAGGGACAGGGGGAAGTAACACTGAAGCTTTCTTT. It specifies CASSLGTGGSNTEAFF.

In this sample, this clone turned up once. This rearrangement joins TRBV5-8 to TRBJ2-5, with 9 bases identical to TRBD1. The CDR3 has 13 amino acids. After removal of 6 bases from V and 5 bases from J, the junction contained 5 bases not matched to a gene. Germline V gene sequence: CDR1 SGHTS, CDR2 YDEGEE. The CDR3 loop reads CASIFDRGETQYF. DNA for the CDR3: TGTGCCAGCATATTCGACAGGGGGGAGACCCAGTACTTC.

The chain uses TRBV19 and TRBJ1-5; D possibly corresponds to TRBD1 (5 bases). The germline V and J ends were trimmed by 7 bases and 2 bases, with 12 bases remaining between them. The germline gives CDR1 LNHDA, CDR2 SQIVND (reference sequence). The CDR3 spans 14 residues. CDR3 loop: CASMGGDGNQPQHF. CDR3 DNA sequence: TGTGCCAGTATGGGAGGGGATGGCAATCAGCCCCAGCATTTT.